Below are 24 T cell receptor beta chains sequenced from a single sample in a study of blood T cell repertoires in COVID-19. TCRdb's table, derived via immunoSEQ multiplex PCR, lists solely in-frame clones and lacks some. The table shows fewer than 250,000 clones, with 65% to 85% occurring only once. Input material: peripheral blood. The source of these receptors is a woman aged 80 or over with acute or convalescent COVID-19.

The chain couples TRBV6-5 to TRBJ1-5; 8 nucleotides line up with TRBD1. The J segment lost 4 bases and the V segment lost 6 bases, leaving 5 bases of the junction unmatched. The CDR3 has 14 residues. The germline V gene encodes CDR1 MNHEY and CDR2 SVGAGI. CDR3 amino acids: CASSRDRQNQPQHF. CDR3 DNA: TGTGCCAGCAGCCGGGACAGGCAGAATCAGCCCCAGCATTTT.

The rearrangement links TRBV18 to TRBJ1-1; possibly TRBD1 for D (5 bases). This CDR3 contains 16 residues. Trimming removed 4 bases from V and 7 bases from J, with 22 bases in between. Germline V gene lookup returns CDR1 KGHSH and CDR2 LQKENI. CDR3: CASSLHPIDRLGEAFF. CDR3 in DNA: TGTGCCAGCTCACTGCACCCGATTGACAGATTGGGTGAAGCTTTCTTT. Based on the CDR3 plus reference TRBV18 and TRBJ1-1, the full variable domain is NAGVMQNPRHLVRRRGQEARLRCSPMKGHSHVYWYRQLPEEGLKFMVYLQKENIIDESGMPKERFSAEFPKEGPSILRIQQVVRGDSAAYFCASSLHPIDRLGEAFFGQGTRLTVV.

This clone was found a few times. The J gene is TRBJ2-1, the V gene TRBV2; 14 positions match TRBD2. This CDR3 is built from 16 residues. Germline CDR1 and CDR2: SNHLY and FYNNEI. The ends lost 5 bases at V and 6 bases at J; junction bases unmatched: 6. Here the CDR3 reads CASSWTSGGYSNEQFF. The CDR3 bases are TGTGCCAGCAGTTGGACTAGCGGGGGGTATAGCAATGAGCAGTTCTTC. Variable domain in full (rest from reference TRBV2 and TRBJ2-1): EPEVTQTPSHQVTQMGQEVILRCVPISNHLYFYWYRQILGQKVEFLVSFYNNEISEKSEIFDDQFSVERPDGSNFTLKIRSTKLEDSAMYFCASSWTSGGYSNEQFFGPGTRLTVL.

This chain links TRBV30 with TRBJ1-2; no firm D call. The CDR3 consists of 16 residues. V dropped 1 base and J dropped 2 bases, with 17 bases sitting between them. The germline V gene encodes CDR1 GTSNPN and CDR2 SVGIG (reference sequence). As DNA, the CDR3 is TGTGCCTGGAGTGGACGAAGTGGCAGAGGCAACTATGGCTACACCTTC. It translates to CAWSGRSGRGNYGYTF.

The chain couples TRBV6-4 to TRBJ1-1; no reliable D call. CDR3 length: 13 amino acids. The germline gives CDR1 MRHNA, CDR2 SNTAGT. V lost 3 bases and J 1 base, leaving 6 bases between the germline ends. In nucleotides, the CDR3 is TGTGCCAGCAGTGAACAGTGGAACACTGAAGCTTTCTTT. It yields the protein CASSEQWNTEAFF.

The chain recombines TRBV11-2 with TRBJ1-6; TRBD1 matches 7 bases. Germline V gene data show CDR1 as SGHAT and CDR2 as FQNNGV. This CDR3 has 15 amino acids. V dropped 6 bases and J dropped 9; count of bases not matched to a gene: 11. This CDR3 reads CASSPGTVRGSPLHF. CDR3 nucleotides: TGTGCCAGCAGTCCCGGGACAGTTCGGGGTTCACCCCTCCACTTT.

The chain uses TRBV14 and TRBJ2-5; 8 bases fit TRBD1. The trim removed 1 base at V and 2 bases at J, leaving 3 bases unmatched. The CDR3 runs 15 residues. CDR1 is SGHDN and CDR2 is FVKESK in the germline V gene. CDR3 region: CASSQAWDRQETQYF. CDR3 in DNA: TGTGCCAGCAGCCAAGCCTGGGACAGGCAAGAGACCCAGTACTTC.

J is TRBJ1-1 and V is TRBV29-1, with a weak D call TRBD1 (5 bases). CDR1 is SQVTM and CDR2 is ANQGSEA in the germline V gene. CDR3 length: 13 amino acids. Between the trimmed V and J ends, which lost 7 bases and 7 bases, there was a span of 19 bases. The CDR3 is CSAVQSGDGEAFF. The CDR3 DNA reads TGCAGCGCAGTTCAATCGGGGGACGGTGAAGCTTTCTTT.

This clone occurred once. The rearrangement links TRBV19 to TRBJ1-5, with TRBD1 as a possible D gene (5 bases). V was shortened by 6 bases and J by 4 bases, with 16 bases between the two germline ends. CDR3 length equals 15 residues. Germline CDR1 reads LNHDA; CDR2 reads SQIVND (reference sequence). The CDR3 spells CASRVGGGENQPQHF. In DNA, the CDR3 is TGTGCCAGTAGGGTGGGCGGGGGAGAAAATCAGCCCCAGCATTTT.

V usage is TRBV2 and J usage is TRBJ2-3; 7 bases are shared with TRBD2. The CDR3 runs 16 residues. Germline CDR1 and CDR2: SNHLY and FYNNEI. V trimming: 8 bases; J trimming: 2 bases; junction bases outside the gene matches: 13. The CDR3 coding sequence is TGTGCCAGCGGGGGGAGGGTAGCGGACATCACAGATACGCAGTATTTT. It is translated as CASGGRVADITDTQYF. Together with reference TRBV2 and TRBJ2-3, the CDR3 gives the full variable domain: EPEVTQTPSHQVTQMGQEVILRCVPISNHLYFYWYRQILGQKVEFLVSFYNNEISEKSEIFDDQFSVERPDGSNFTLKIRSTKLEDSAMYFCASGGRVADITDTQYFGPGTRLTVL.

This chain links TRBV11-3 with TRBJ2-7; TRBD2 is a possible D gene (5 bases). The length of the CDR3 is 15 residues. V was trimmed by 0 bases and J by 2 bases, leaving 11 bases between them. Germline-derived CDR1 and CDR2 are SGHNT and YENEEA. The CDR3 bases are TGTGCCAGCAGCTTAGAGGCTAGCCCGACCTACGAGCAGTACTTC. It is translated as CASSLEASPTYEQYF. Together with reference TRBV11-3 and TRBJ2-7, the CDR3 gives the full variable domain: EAGVVQSPRYKIIEKKQPVAFWCNPISGHNTLYWYLQNLGQGPELLIRYENEEAVDDSQLPKDRFSAERLKGVDSTLKIQPAELGDSAVYLCASSLEASPTYEQYFGPGTRLTVT.

The chain employs TRBV28 and TRBJ2-7; D is perhaps TRBD2 (6 bases). V gave up 3 bases and J gave up 3 bases, with 15 bases separating them. Germline V gives CDR1 MDHEN, CDR2 SYDVKM. The CDR3 spans 15 residues. The CDR3 DNA sequence: TGTGCCAGCAGTTTCGGGCGGGGACCCCTCTACGAGCAGTACTTC. Amino acid sequence: CASSFGRGPLYEQYF.

The chain links TRBV30 to TRBJ2-2, with TRBD1 identical over 7 bases. Germline V lookup: CDR1 GTSNPN, CDR2 SVGIG (reference sequence). V trimming: 7 bases; J trimming: 0 bases; junction bases outside the gene matches: 8. CDR3 length equals 15 residues. The CDR3 DNA follows: TGTGCCTTCTCTTGGGACAGCGCGAACACCGGGGAGCTGTTTTTT. Its translation: CAFSWDSANTGELFF.

The rearrangement uses TRBV3-1 (or the pseudogene TRBV3-2) and TRBJ1-2; D is possibly TRBD1 (6 bases). The V end was cut by 2 bases, the J end by 6 bases, with 13 bases between. The CDR3 totals 14 residues. Germline V lookup: CDR1 LGHDT, CDR2 YNNKEL (reference sequence). The CDR3 spells CASSQRAGDNGYTF. In DNA, the CDR3 is TGTGCCAGCAGCCAACGCGCAGGGGATAATGGCTACACCTTC.

The chain employs TRBV9 and TRBJ2-7; maybe TRBD2 (6 bases). The V and J ends lost 3 bases and 0 bases respectively, with 10 bases between them. Per germline, CDR1 SGDLS and CDR2 YYNGEE. This CDR3 spans 14 amino acids. CDR3 DNA: TGTGCCAGCAGCGCGGGACTCGCCTCCTACGAGCAGTACTTC. Translating it yields CASSAGLASYEQYF.

The CDR3 is CASSPMTGGPNTGELFF. As DNA, the CDR3 is TGCGCCAGCAGCCCGATGACGGGGGGCCCGAACACCGGGGAGCTGTTTTTT. This chain uses TRBV5-1 with TRBJ2-2, with a possible D match to TRBD2 (7 bases). Deletions cut 4 bases from V and 0 bases from J, with 16 bases between. Germline V gene lookup returns CDR1 SGHRS and CDR2 YFSETQ. The CDR3 contains 17 residues.

The chain is built from TRBV19 and TRBJ2-1; 10 nucleotides match TRBD2. The germline V gene has CDR1 LNHDA and CDR2 SQIVND (reference sequence). CDR3 size: 12 residues. V dropped 4 bases and J dropped 9; count of bases not matched to a gene: 0. The CDR3, as DNA: TGTGCCAGTAGTAGACTAGCGGGTGAGCAGTTCTTC. Amino acid sequence: CASSRLAGEQFF.

This chain links TRBV13 with TRBJ2-7; tentatively, D is TRBD1 (6 bases). Between the trimmed V and J ends, which lost 4 bases and 0 bases, there was a span of 10 bases. The CDR3 extends over 14 amino acids. Germline CDR1 PRHDT, CDR2 FYEKMQ (reference sequence). The CDR3 here is CASSSTGNSYEQYF. The CDR3, as DNA: TGTGCCAGCAGCTCAACAGGGAACTCCTACGAGCAGTACTTC.

The V call is TRBV19, the J call TRBJ1-6; tentative D call: TRBD1 (6 bases). Trimming shortened V by 6 bases and J by 7 bases, and 13 bases separated the two germline ends. This CDR3 is built from 14 residues. The germline gives CDR1 LNHDA, CDR2 SQIVND (reference sequence). In nucleotides, the CDR3 is TGTGCCAGTAGGGTGGACAGCGTAAATTCACCCCTCCACTTT. It translates to CASRVDSVNSPLHF.

The rearrangement joins TRBV19 to TRBJ1-4, with a possible D match to TRBD1 (5 bases). The CDR3 totals 14 residues. V lost 1 base and J 4 bases, leaving 7 bases between the germline ends. Germline loops: CDR1 LNHDA, CDR2 SQIVND (reference sequence). The CDR3 here is CASSIGQSNEKLFF. CDR3 in DNA: TGTGCCAGTAGTATAGGACAGAGTAATGAAAAACTGTTTTTT.

Points on this clone: Mismatch with germline at one junction end may stem from a read error. The J gene is TRBJ1-5, the V gene TRBV6-1, with 9 bases lining up with TRBD1. CDR1 MNHNS and CDR2 SASEGT come from the germline V gene. CDR3 length: 17 amino acids. The CDR3 DNA reads as TGTGCCAGCAGTCAAGCTACGGGACAGGGTGGGAATCAGCCCCAGCATTTT. The encoded protein is CASSQATGQGGNQPQHF.

This chain connects TRBV5-4 to TRBJ1-1; no definite D call. CDR1 is SGHNT and CDR2 is YYREEE in the germline V gene (reference sequence). The V end was cut by 2 bases, the J end by 1 base, with 6 bases between. This CDR3 has 13 residues. The CDR3 DNA follows: TGTGCCAGCAGCTTTGTCTCGAACACTGAAGCTTTCTTT. This encodes CASSFVSNTEAFF.

The J gene is TRBJ2-7, the V gene TRBV19; D not certain. Germline V lookup: CDR1 LNHDA, CDR2 SQIVND (reference sequence). Trimming left V 2 bases short and J 1 base short, with 9 bases between. The CDR3 is made up of 14 amino acids. The CDR3 DNA is TGTGCCAGTAGTATAAACCTAGTTTCCTACGAGCAGTACTTC. Translating it yields CASSINLVSYEQYF.

The chain employs TRBV12-5 and TRBJ1-1; TRBD1 matches at 8 bases. Germline V gene sequence: CDR1 LGHNT, CDR2 FRNRAP. The CDR3 totals 14 residues. V lost 6 bases and J lost 1; bases outside the gene matches: 4. This chain's CDR3 is CASGNGQGNTEAFF. In nucleotides, the CDR3 is TGTGCTAGTGGCAACGGACAGGGGAACACTGAAGCTTTCTTT.